Listed below are T cell receptor beta chains from one sample, sequenced in a study of glioma-infiltrating T cells. In TCRdb, the multiplex PCR reads were re-called with MiXCR into one record per CDR3 protein. Of about 110,000 distinct CDR3 sequences listed, less than 30% are singletons. The sequencing input was glioma tissue, nonneoplastic brain tissue, or PBMCs (not recorded which). The source of these receptors is a human donor with low-grade glioma or glioblastoma, undergoing nonglioma brain surgery, or in good health (not recorded which). Both conserved end residues are part of each CDR3. The D gene is left open where the match is weak. Only some rows state a clone size, as once, few, many or a class for expanded clones.

v_call: TRBV5-1
d_call: -
clone_size: many
j_call: TRBJ2-7
cdr3_aa: CASSFGAGGEQYF
cdr3_nt: TGCGCCAGCAGCTTTGGAGCTGGGGGCGAGCAGTACTTC

v_call: TRBV10-1
d_call: -
clone_size: many
j_call: TRBJ2-5
cdr3_aa: CASSEVGYQETQYF
cdr3_nt: TGCGCCAGCAGTGAGGTGGGGTACCAAGAGACCCAGTACTTC

v_call: TRBV12-3/TRBV12-4
d_call: TRBD2
clone_size: once
j_call: TRBJ2-1
cdr3_aa: CASSLAGGNYNEQFF
cdr3_nt: TGTGCCAGCAGTTTAGCGGGGGGGAATTACAATGAGCAGTTCTTC

v_call: TRBV7-2
d_call: TRBD1
clone_size: many
j_call: TRBJ2-5
cdr3_aa: CASSFSTGGLETQYF
cdr3_nt: TGTGCCAGCAGCTTCTCGACAGGGGGCCTAGAGACCCAGTACTTC

v_call: TRBV29-1
d_call: -
clone_size: many
j_call: TRBJ1-1
cdr3_aa: CSSGGMNTEAFF
cdr3_nt: TGCAGCAGTGGGGGGATGAACACTGAAGCTTTCTTT

v_call: TRBV4-1
d_call: TRBD2
clone_size: few
j_call: TRBJ2-1
cdr3_aa: CASSQDPALAGPYNEQFF
cdr3_nt: TGCGCCAGCAGCCAAGATCCCGCCCTAGCGGGACCTTACAATGAGCAGTTCTTC

v_call: TRBV12-5
d_call: TRBD2
clone_size: few
j_call: TRBJ2-1
cdr3_aa: CASGLARASGGYNEQFF
cdr3_nt: TGTGCTAGTGGTTTGGCTCGGGCTAGCGGGGGCTACAATGAGCAGTTCTTC

v_call: TRBV4-3
d_call: TRBD2
clone_size: many
j_call: TRBJ2-3
cdr3_aa: CASSQVYSGGYTDTQYF
cdr3_nt: TGCGCCAGCAGCCAAGTTTATTCGGGAGGGTACACAGATACGCAGTATTTT

v_call: TRBV29-1
d_call: TRBD2
clone_size: few
j_call: TRBJ2-7
cdr3_aa: CSVTSAPYEQYF
cdr3_nt: TGCAGCGTTACTAGCGCGCCCTACGAGCAGTACTTC

v_call: TRBV14
d_call: TRBD1
clone_size: many
j_call: TRBJ1-1
cdr3_aa: CASSLQGVGTEAFF
cdr3_nt: TGTGCCAGCAGCCTACAGGGGGTAGGCACTGAAGCTTTCTTT

v_call: TRBV6-2/TRBV6-3
d_call: TRBD2
clone_size: once
j_call: TRBJ2-7
cdr3_aa: CASSAGTSGSYEQYF
cdr3_nt: TGTGCCAGCAGCGCCGGGACTAGCGGGAGTTACGAGCAGTACTTC

v_call: TRBV6-5
d_call: -
clone_size: many
j_call: TRBJ2-2
cdr3_aa: CASSYPTGELFF
cdr3_nt: TGTGCCAGCAGTTACCCCACCGGGGAGCTGTTTTTT

v_call: TRBV5-4
d_call: -
clone_size: many
j_call: TRBJ1-1
cdr3_aa: CASRRETGRTEAFF
cdr3_nt: TGTGCCAGCAGACGGGAAACAGGGAGGACTGAAGCTTTCTTT

v_call: TRBV2
d_call: -
clone_size: many
j_call: TRBJ1-3
cdr3_aa: CAMNQDSGNTIYF
cdr3_nt: TGTGCCATGAATCAGGACTCTGGAAACACCATATATTTT

v_call: TRBV5-1
d_call: -
clone_size: many
j_call: TRBJ1-5
cdr3_aa: CASSLGDGYQPQHF
cdr3_nt: TGCGCCAGCAGCTTGGGGGACGGATATCAGCCCCAGCATTTT

v_call: TRBV27
d_call: TRBD2
clone_size: many
j_call: TRBJ2-1
cdr3_aa: CASSLVASGYNEQFF
cdr3_nt: TGTGCCAGCAGTTTAGTGGCTAGCGGTTACAATGAGCAGTTCTTC

v_call: TRBV18
d_call: TRBD1
clone_size: many
j_call: TRBJ2-1
cdr3_aa: CASSHGQGADNEQFF
cdr3_nt: TGTGCCAGCTCACATGGACAGGGGGCCGACAATGAGCAGTTCTTC

v_call: TRBV6-6
d_call: -
clone_size: -
j_call: TRBJ2-1
cdr3_aa: CAQTSVYFCSSAGGQFNEQFF
cdr3_nt: -

v_call: TRBV29-1
d_call: -
clone_size: few
j_call: TRBJ1-1
cdr3_aa: CSVEVRPNFAFF
cdr3_nt: TGCAGCGTTGAAGTACGCCCGAATTTTGCTTTCTTT

v_call: TRBV6-1
d_call: -
clone_size: -
j_call: TRBJ1-3
cdr3_aa: CASRPTLTGNTIYF
cdr3_nt: TGCGCCAGCAGGCCCACATTAACTGGAAACACCATATATTTT

v_call: TRBV12-3/TRBV12-4
d_call: TRBD1
clone_size: many
j_call: TRBJ2-1
cdr3_aa: CATARTGNYNEQFF
cdr3_nt: TGTGCCACCGCCAGGACAGGGAACTACAATGAGCAGTTCTTC

v_call: TRBV12-3/TRBV12-4
d_call: TRBD1
clone_size: many
j_call: TRBJ1-5
cdr3_aa: CASSGQGMRNQPQHF
cdr3_nt: TGTGCCAGCAGTGGACAGGGGATGAGGAATCAGCCCCAGCATTTT

v_call: TRBV4-3
d_call: -
clone_size: many
j_call: TRBJ2-5
cdr3_aa: CASSQDWGSAETQYF
cdr3_nt: TGCGCCAGCAGCCAAGATTGGGGGAGCGCAGAGACCCAGTACTTC

v_call: TRBV20-1
d_call: -
clone_size: many
j_call: TRBJ1-3
cdr3_aa: CSVYRPDPSGNTIYF
cdr3_nt: TGCAGTGTCTACAGGCCAGACCCTTCTGGAAACACCATATATTTT

v_call: TRBV4-1
d_call: TRBD1
clone_size: -
j_call: TRBJ1-2
cdr3_aa: CASSQGADRGIYGYNF
cdr3_nt: TGCGCCAGCAGCCAAGGAGCGGACAGGGGGATCTATGGCTACAACTTC

v_call: TRBV5-1
d_call: TRBD2
clone_size: few
j_call: TRBJ2-2
cdr3_aa: CASSPPGLAATGELFF
cdr3_nt: TGCGCCAGCAGCCCTCCGGGACTAGCGGCCACCGGGGAGCTGTTTTTT

v_call: TRBV6-1
d_call: -
clone_size: many
j_call: TRBJ1-1
cdr3_aa: CASSPRRSFEAFF
cdr3_nt: TGTGCCAGCAGTCCGCGACGCAGCTTTGAAGCTTTCTTT

v_call: TRBV6-1
d_call: -
clone_size: -
j_call: TRBJ1-5
cdr3_aa: CASSHQSGSNQPQHF
cdr3_nt: TGTGCCAGCAGCCACCAAAGCGGGAGCAATCAGCCCCAGCATTTT

v_call: TRBV6-6
d_call: -
clone_size: -
j_call: TRBJ2-5
cdr3_aa: CASSYRVEPPQETQCF
cdr3_nt: TGTGCCAGCAGTTACAGGGTGGAGCCACCCCAAGAGACCCAGTGCTTC

v_call: TRBV2
d_call: -
clone_size: many
j_call: TRBJ1-1
cdr3_aa: CASSTPTGTEAFF
cdr3_nt: TGTGCCAGCAGTACACCAACGGGAACTGAAGCTTTCTTT

v_call: TRBV18
d_call: -
clone_size: many
j_call: TRBJ2-7
cdr3_aa: CASSPPSLVGEQYF
cdr3_nt: TGTGCCAGCTCACCACCCTCACTAGTCGGCGAGCAGTACTTC

v_call: TRBV12-3/TRBV12-4
d_call: -
clone_size: -
j_call: TRBJ1-2
cdr3_aa: CASSLGTFYGYTF
cdr3_nt: TGTGCCAGCAGTTTAGGCACCTTCTATGGCTACACCTTC

v_call: TRBV2
d_call: -
clone_size: -
j_call: TRBJ1-6
cdr3_aa: CASRGRGNSPLHF
cdr3_nt: TGTGCCAGCAGGGGAAGGGGTAATTCACCCCTCCACTTT

v_call: TRBV19
d_call: TRBD1
clone_size: many
j_call: TRBJ1-1
cdr3_aa: CASSTDRGGTEAFF
cdr3_nt: TGTGCCAGTAGTACAGACAGGGGCGGCACTGAAGCTTTCTTT

v_call: TRBV7-2
d_call: -
clone_size: many
j_call: TRBJ2-7
cdr3_aa: CASSLMVREQYF
cdr3_nt: TGTGCCAGCAGCTTAATGGTGCGCGAGCAGTACTTC

v_call: TRBV19
d_call: TRBD1
clone_size: -
j_call: TRBJ1-1
cdr3_aa: CASRLRGEYTEAFF
cdr3_nt: TGTGCCAGTAGGCTCAGGGGGGAGTACACTGAAGCTTTCTTT

v_call: TRBV12-5
d_call: TRBD1
clone_size: few
j_call: TRBJ2-1
cdr3_aa: CASGFDRGNEQFF
cdr3_nt: TGTGCTAGTGGTTTCGACAGGGGAAATGAGCAGTTCTTC

v_call: TRBV7-9
d_call: TRBD1
clone_size: many
j_call: TRBJ2-7
cdr3_aa: CASSSEWDSSYEQYF
cdr3_nt: TGTGCCAGCAGCTCGGAATGGGACAGCTCCTACGAGCAGTACTTC

v_call: TRBV28
d_call: -
clone_size: many
j_call: TRBJ1-5
cdr3_aa: CASSRKDVEHF
cdr3_nt: TGTGCCAGCAGCAGGAAGGACGTCGAGCATTTT

v_call: TRBV4-1
d_call: -
clone_size: few
j_call: TRBJ2-4
cdr3_aa: CASSQGTPLGKNIQYF
cdr3_nt: TGCGCCAGCAGCCAAGGGACCCCGTTAGGCAAAAACATTCAGTACTTC

v_call: TRBV20-1
d_call: TRBD1
clone_size: many
j_call: TRBJ2-7
cdr3_aa: CSAVGQTYEQYF
cdr3_nt: TGCAGTGCTGTGGGACAGACCTACGAGCAGTACTTC

v_call: TRBV7-3
d_call: TRBD1
clone_size: few
j_call: TRBJ1-1
cdr3_aa: CASSPQGTDGEAFF
cdr3_nt: TGTGCCAGCAGCCCCCAAGGGACAGACGGTGAAGCTTTCTTT

v_call: TRBV3-1
d_call: -
clone_size: many
j_call: TRBJ1-5
cdr3_aa: CASSQEFWNQPQHF
cdr3_nt: TGTGCCAGCAGCCAAGAATTCTGGAATCAGCCCCAGCATTTT

v_call: TRBV7-9
d_call: -
clone_size: many
j_call: TRBJ2-3
cdr3_aa: CASRGITDTQYF
cdr3_nt: TGTGCCAGCAGGGGGATCACAGATACGCAGTATTTT

v_call: TRBV7-2
d_call: -
clone_size: many
j_call: TRBJ1-1
cdr3_aa: CASSSSRDGGRTEAFF
cdr3_nt: TGTGCCAGCAGCTCGTCCCGGGACGGGGGACGGACTGAAGCTTTCTTT